The next 5 T cell receptor beta chains were all read from a single sample in a study of CD4 T cells in relation to SARS-CoV-2 and coronaviruses. The assay was immunoSEQ multiplex PCR, and TCRdb's table has in-frame clones only and misses some. The sample has 50,000 to 65,000 clones; around 90% are singletons. The sequenced sample was naive CD4+ T cells from PBMCs. Indicated subset: naive CD4+ T cells isolated by negative enrichment. The receptors originated from an adult with COVID-19.

The chain has TRBV7-3 and TRBJ2-1; D call uncertain. Germline loops: CDR1 SGHTA, CDR2 FQGTGA. This CDR3 spans 15 amino acids. The V end was cut by 5 bases, the J end by 4 bases, with 15 bases between. The CDR3 DNA sequence: TGTGCCAGCAGCCGTTTTGACGGATCATACAATGAGCAGTTCTTC. It codes for CASSRFDGSYNEQFF. Based on the CDR3 plus reference TRBV7-3 and TRBJ2-1, the full variable domain is GAGVSQTPSNKVTEKGKYVELRCDPISGHTALYWYRQSLGQGPEFLIYFQGTGAADDSGLPNDRFFAVRPEGSVSTLKIQRTERGDSAVYLCASSRFDGSYNEQFFGPGTRLTVL.

The rearrangement links TRBV5-1 to TRBJ1-5, with D uncertain. Germline CDR1 reads SGHRS; CDR2 reads YFSETQ. V lost 0 bases and J 3 bases, leaving 7 bases between the germline ends. This CDR3 region has 14 residues. CDR3 residues: CASSLGEDNQPQHF. DNA of the CDR3: TGCGCCAGCAGCTTGGGTGAGGACAATCAGCCCCAGCATTTT.

V gene TRBV4-2 combines with J gene TRBJ2-3; 11 bases align to TRBD2. Germline CDR1 and CDR2: LGHNA and YNFKEQ. The CDR3 sequence is 16 residues long. V lost 2 bases, J lost 2 bases, and 3 bases stayed unmatched. The CDR3 DNA sequence: TGTGCCAGCAGCCAATTAGCGGGAGGGTCCACAGATACGCAGTATTTT. Translation gives CASSQLAGGSTDTQYF.

This sequence joins TRBV4-1 and TRBJ2-7, with 13 bases matching TRBD2. Germline CDR1 MGHRA, CDR2 YSYEKL. With V trimmed by 4 bases and J by 6 bases, 9 bases remained unmatched. The CDR3 runs to 16 residues. The CDR3 sequence: CASSRSGLAGAAEQYF. The CDR3 DNA reads as TGCGCCAGCAGCCGATCCGGACTAGCGGGGGCCGCCGAGCAGTACTTC.

The gene calls are TRBV6-1 and TRBJ1-4; maybe TRBD1 (5 bases). The germline V and J ends were trimmed by 3 bases and 7 bases, with 27 bases remaining between them. The germline gives CDR1 MNHNS, CDR2 SASEGT. This CDR3 spans 19 amino acids. CDR3 sequence reads: CASSDPPPEGRVSGEKLFF. DNA for the CDR3: TGTGCCAGCAGTGACCCCCCCCCTGAAGGCAGGGTTAGTGGTGAAAAACTGTTTTTT.